These 29 T cell receptor beta chains share one sample of origin, sequenced in a study of T cells after yellow fever vaccination. TCRdb independently ran MiXCR on the 5' RACE reads; one entry per CDR3 protein. The repertoire consists of hundreds of thousands of distinct CDR3 sequences, with 7.5% to 9% occurring once and the leading ten covering approximately 19%. The specimen comprised PBMCs, sampled on the day of the first yellow fever vaccination. The receptors stem from a man aged 18 to 30 who received the YFV17D yellow fever vaccine.

This clonotype has a handful of counts. V is TRBV25-1 and J is TRBJ2-2; D is ambiguous. The V end was cut by 6 bases, the J end by 4 bases, with 9 bases between. The CDR3 is 13 residues long. The germline CDR1 and CDR2 sequences are MGHDK and SYGVNS. CDR3 sequence: CASRVLGTGELFF. CDR3 nucleotides: TGTGCCAGCAGGGTATTAGGCACCGGGGAGCTGTTTTTT. Together with reference TRBV25-1 and TRBJ2-2, the CDR3 gives the full variable domain: EADIYQTPRYLVIGTGKKITLECSQTMGHDKMYWYQQDPGMELHLIHYSYGVNSTEKGDLSSESTVSRIRTEHFPLTLESARPSHTSQYLCASRVLGTGELFFGEGSRLTVL.

This clonotype was detected once. This chain connects TRBV6-1 to TRBJ2-1; D assignment may be TRBD1 or TRBD2 (5 bases each). V was shortened by 3 bases and J by 7 bases, with 22 bases between the two germline ends. Germline V gene data show CDR1 as MNHNS and CDR2 as SASEGT. CDR3 size: 17 residues. As DNA, the CDR3 is TGTGCCAGCAGTGAGGAGTCAAGGAGAGAATGGGGGAATGAGCAGTTCTTC. Translation: CASSEESRREWGNEQFF.

This clonotype was detected a few times. The rearrangement links TRBV20-1 to TRBJ2-2, with D possibly being TRBD1 or TRBD2 (5 bases each). The V end was cut by 5 bases, the J end by 3 bases, with 10 bases between. Germline-derived CDR1 and CDR2 are DFQATT and SNEGSKA (reference sequence). There are 13 residues in the CDR3. The CDR3 DNA sequence: TGCAGTGCTCGGGACCGCTACACCGGGGAGCTGTTTTTT. This encodes CSARDRYTGELFF.

A few counts support this clonotype. V usage is TRBV5-1 and J usage is TRBJ2-6; 7 nucleotides agree with TRBD1. Germline V lookup: CDR1 SGHRS, CDR2 YFSETQ. V shed 4 bases, J shed 0 bases, and the junction held 4 bases outside the gene matches. The CDR3 contains 16 residues. The CDR3 loop reads CASSLGQLSGANVLTF. CDR3 nucleotide sequence: TGCGCCAGCAGCCTGGGACAGCTCTCTGGGGCCAACGTCCTGACTTTC.

This clonotype showed up just a few times. J is TRBJ1-3 and V is TRBV5-1, with D unclear. CDR1 and CDR2 from the germline V gene are SGHRS and YFSETQ. V shed 0 bases and J shed 6 bases, with 7 bases lying between them. The CDR3 contains 13 residues. The CDR3 coding sequence is TGCGCCAGCAGCTTGGATGGGCAAAACACCATATATTTT. Its translation is CASSLDGQNTIYF.

This rearrangement joins TRBV15 to TRBJ2-7; D gene unclear. Between the trimmed V and J ends, which lost 1 base and 3 bases, there was a span of 7 bases. This CDR3 has 13 residues. Per germline, CDR1 LNHNV and CDR2 YYDKDF (reference sequence). The CDR3 region is CATSRANGYEQYF. DNA for the CDR3: TGTGCCACCAGCAGAGCAAACGGCTACGAGCAGTACTTC.

This clonotype has at least ten counts. This chain links TRBV5-1 with TRBJ2-1; D may match TRBD1 or TRBD2 (5 bases each). There are 14 residues in the CDR3. The V end lost 4 bases, the J end lost 10 bases, and 18 bases lay between the germline ends. CDR1 and CDR2 from the germline V gene are SGHRS and YFSETQ. CDR3 protein: CASSHGTPEMEQFF. The CDR3 bases are TGCGCCAGCAGCCACGGGACCCCCGAGATGGAGCAGTTCTTC.

V usage is TRBV18 and J usage is TRBJ2-2; the D is unclear. V was clipped by 0 bases and J by 3 bases, with 11 bases between them. Germline values: CDR1 KGHSH, CDR2 LQKENI. This CDR3 contains 16 residues. CDR3 DNA sequence: TGTGCCAGCTCACCACCGAGCAGAATGGACACCGGGGAGCTGTTTTTT. Its protein product is CASSPPSRMDTGELFF.

The chain uses TRBV7-2 and TRBJ1-2; a weak D match, TRBD1 (6 bases). This CDR3 is 13 amino acids long. The germline V gene encodes CDR1 SGHTA and CDR2 FQGNSA. Between the trimmed V and J ends, which lost 2 bases and 7 bases, there was a span of 11 bases. Here the CDR3 DNA reads TGTGCCAGCAGCTTACGGGGGGCGGCTGGCTACACCTTC. Protein: CASSLRGAAGYTF. The whole variable domain, remainder taken from reference TRBV7-2 and TRBJ1-2, is GAGVSQSPSNKVTEKGKDVELRCDPISGHTALYWYRQSLGQGLEFLIYFQGNSAPDKSGLPSDRFSAERTGGSVSTLTIQRTQQEDSAVYLCASSLRGAAGYTFGSGTRLTVV.

This clonotype was seen a handful of times. The chain recombines TRBV5-6 with TRBJ2-7, with D tentatively TRBD1 (5 bases). The V end lost 0 bases, the J end lost 4 bases, and 11 bases lay between the germline ends. Germline V gene lookup returns CDR1 SGHDT and CDR2 YYEEEE. The CDR3 spans 14 residues. CDR3 sequence (DNA): TGTGCCAGCAGCTTGGACAGGATGTATTACGAGCAGTACTTC. Its translation: CASSLDRMYYEQYF.

This clonotype has more than one count but fewer than ten. The V gene is TRBV12-3 or TRBV12-4, the J gene TRBJ2-7; TRBD2 matches at 8 bases. With 6 bases clipped from V and 2 bases from J, the junction kept 15 bases outside the gene matches. The CDR3 spans 17 residues. CDR3 loop: CASSQPGLVPFTYEQYF. The CDR3, as DNA: TGTGCCAGCAGCCAACCGGGACTAGTACCCTTCACCTACGAGCAGTACTTC.

This clonotype was seen repeatedly, ten times or more. CDR3 sequence reads: CATPGRTGTDNYGYTF. In DNA, the CDR3 is TGTGCCACCCCTGGGAGGACCGGGACAGACAACTATGGCTACACCTTC. The chain couples TRBV24-1 to TRBJ1-2; 7 nucleotides align to TRBD1. V gave up 9 bases and J gave up 2 bases; unmatched junction bases: 14. The CDR3 is 16 amino acids. Germline CDR1 is KGHDR and CDR2 is SFDVKD.

This clonotype was seen only a few times. The chain combines TRBV5-8 with TRBJ2-6; D may be TRBD1 (5 bases). The V and J ends lost 7 bases and 0 bases respectively, with 14 bases between them. The CDR3 covers 16 residues. CDR1 is SGHTS, CDR2 YDEGEE, per germline. DNA for the CDR3: TGTGCCAGCCCCCCAGGACACTACTCTGGGGCCAACGTCCTGACTTTC. Its protein product is CASPPGHYSGANVLTF.

The genes are TRBV6-1 and TRBJ1-2; TRBD1 aligns across 7 bases. V was pared by 10 bases and J by 8 bases, with 22 bases of the junction left unmatched. Per germline, CDR1 MNHNS and CDR2 SASEGT. The CDR3 consists of 16 residues. Here the CDR3 DNA reads TGTGCCACTCTTTTCGAGGGGACAGTCTATCCGACGGGCTACACCTTC. It yields the protein CATLFEGTVYPTGYTF.

Only a few counts were recorded for this clonotype. This chain connects TRBV29-1 to TRBJ1-2; D might be TRBD1 (5 bases). Germline assignment: CDR1 SQVTM and CDR2 ANQGSEA. The V end was cut by 4 bases, the J end by 7 bases, with 16 bases between. This CDR3 contains 13 residues. The CDR3 sequence: CSVVGNGGFGYTF. Written as DNA, the CDR3 is TGCAGCGTTGTTGGGAATGGGGGATTTGGCTACACCTTC.

The sample holds a few counts of this clonotype. The J gene is TRBJ1-2, the V gene TRBV10-3, with 7 bases lining up with TRBD1. V lost 2 bases to trimming and J lost 3 bases; unmatched junction nucleotides: 3. The CDR3 is made up of 14 amino acids. CDR1 and CDR2 (germline): ENHRY, SYGVKD. This CDR3 is CAISEDRVYYGYTF. The CDR3, as DNA: TGTGCCATCAGTGAGGACAGGGTTTACTATGGCTACACCTTC.

The V call is TRBV12-3 or TRBV12-4, the J call TRBJ2-6; tentative D call: TRBD1 (5 bases). The CDR3 has 18 amino acids. Trimming removed 7 bases at V and 1 base at J, with 20 bases between. In DNA, the CDR3 is TGTGCCAGCACCCTAAGGCAGGGAACTTTTTCTGGGGCCAACGTCCTGACTTTC. Protein sequence: CASTLRQGTFSGANVLTF.

This clonotype has at least ten counts. The V and J genes are TRBV10-3 and TRBJ2-7; a weak D match, TRBD2 (5 bases). CDR1 and CDR2 (germline): ENHRY, SYGVKD. Trimming shortened V by 2 bases and J by 5 bases, and 13 bases separated the two germline ends. The length of the CDR3 is 14 residues. The CDR3 sequence is CAISEGLGVDEQYF. The CDR3 bases are TGTGCCATCAGTGAGGGACTCGGAGTCGACGAGCAGTACTTC.

This clonotype was seen more than once but under ten times. The chain combines TRBV9 with TRBJ2-2, with D perhaps TRBD1 (6 bases). V lost 0 bases to trimming and J lost 2 bases, with 20 bases between them. Germline-derived CDR1 and CDR2 are SGDLS and YYNGEE. CDR3 length: 19 amino acids. The CDR3 sequence is CASSVGYYRTEKNTGELFF. CDR3 DNA sequence: TGTGCCAGCAGCGTAGGGTACTACAGGACAGAGAAAAACACCGGGGAGCTGTTTTTT. The full variable domain, in which reference TRBV9 and TRBJ2-2 provide the parts outside the CDR3, is DSGVTQTPKHLITATGQRVTLRCSPRSGDLSVYWYQQSLDQGLQFLIQYYNGEERAKGNILERFSAQQFPDLHSELNLSSLELGDSALYFCASSVGYYRTEKNTGELFFGEGSRLTVL.

This chain uses TRBV20-1 with TRBJ2-3, with TRBD2 as a possible D gene (6 bases). The V end was cut by 3 bases, the J end by 3 bases, with 10 bases between. CDR1 DFQATT and CDR2 SNEGSKA come from the germline V gene (reference sequence). This CDR3 is built from 13 residues. CDR3 nucleotide sequence: TGCAGTGCTAGTGGTGGGGGGACAGATACGCAGTATTTT. This gives the protein CSASGGGTDTQYF.

This clonotype occurred many times. The V and J genes are TRBV4-2 and TRBJ2-2, with D unresolved. In germline, CDR1 is LGHNA, CDR2 YNFKEQ. Trimming cost V 4 bases and J 11 bases, with 14 bases left between them. The CDR3 is made up of 13 amino acids. The CDR3 loop reads CASSPRRLSELFF. The CDR3, as DNA: TGTGCCAGCAGCCCCCGCCGACTGAGCGAGCTGTTTTTT.

V and J are TRBV6-1 and TRBJ1-4, with 8 bases lining up with TRBD1. This CDR3 contains 15 residues. Germline V lookup: CDR1 MNHNS, CDR2 SASEGT. Losses at the gene ends were 6 bases for V and 4 bases for J; bases not matched to a gene: 7. CDR3 sequence: CASRPRQGSNEKLFF. CDR3 sequence (DNA): TGTGCCAGCAGACCTCGACAGGGGAGTAATGAAAAACTGTTTTTT.

This chain uses TRBV7-8 with TRBJ2-1; 9 positions agree with TRBD2. This CDR3 contains 15 residues. Germline CDR1 and CDR2: SGHVS and FQNEAQ. V lost 3 bases, J lost 7 bases, and 7 bases stayed unmatched. In nucleotides, the CDR3 is TGTGCCAGCAGCTTTGTGCGGGGGGGCCGAAATGAGCAGTTCTTC. Its protein product is CASSFVRGGRNEQFF. Based on the CDR3 plus reference TRBV7-8 and TRBJ2-1, the full variable domain is GAGVSQSPRYKVAKRGQDVALRCDPISGHVSLFWYQQALGQGPEFLTYFQNEAQLDKSGLPSDRFFAERPEGSVSTLKIQRTQQEDSAVYLCASSFVRGGRNEQFFGPGTRLTVL.

The V gene is TRBV10-3, the J gene TRBJ2-1, with D perhaps TRBD2 (6 bases). The germline V gene encodes CDR1 ENHRY and CDR2 SYGVKD. V lost 7 bases to trimming and J lost 6 bases, with 13 bases between them. The length of the CDR3 is 13 residues. The CDR3 DNA follows: TGTGCCATCAACCTGGGACTCTTCAATGAGCAGTTCTTC. This gives the protein CAINLGLFNEQFF.

The sample holds a few counts of this clonotype. This sequence joins TRBV20-1 and TRBJ1-1; the D is unclear. Per germline, CDR1 DFQATT and CDR2 SNEGSKA (reference sequence). The V gene lost 5 bases and the J gene lost 1 base, with 14 bases spanning the gap. The CDR3 covers 14 residues. CDR3 region: CSAWTDPGNTEAFF. CDR3 in DNA: TGCAGTGCTTGGACGGATCCAGGGAACACTGAAGCTTTCTTT.

CDR3 residues: CASSESFVGGGSYEQYF. CDR3 bases: TGCGCCAGCAGCGAGTCCTTTGTTGGGGGGGGATCCTACGAGCAGTACTTC. The chain employs TRBV5-1 and TRBJ2-7; 7 nucleotides align to TRBD2. The germline CDR1 and CDR2 sequences are SGHRS and YFSETQ. Trimming cost V 4 bases and J 1 base; bases outside gene matches: 14. There are 17 residues in the CDR3.

The table lists this clonotype with many counts. The chain has TRBV20-1 and TRBJ2-7, with 10 bases matching TRBD1. Trimming removed 3 bases from V and 7 bases from J; junction bases left unmatched: 12. Germline V gene lookup returns CDR1 DFQATT and CDR2 SNEGSKA (reference sequence). This CDR3 spans 15 amino acids. CDR3 amino acids: CSASRPGQGLMEQYF. The DNA of the CDR3 is TGCAGTGCTAGTCGCCCGGGACAGGGGTTAATGGAGCAGTACTTC.

This clonotype was picked up many times. J is TRBJ1-2 and V is TRBV19, with 7 bases fitting TRBD1. Germline lookup yields CDR1 LNHDA and CDR2 SQIVND (reference sequence). This CDR3 has 15 amino acids. J gave up 3 bases and V 4 bases, and 8 bases lay outside the gene matches. The CDR3, as DNA: TGTGCCAGTAGTACACGTACCGGGACAGACTATGGCTACACCTTC. Its protein product is CASSTRTGTDYGYTF.

The chain recombines TRBV15 with TRBJ1-5, with D possibly being TRBD1 (6 bases). V dropped 5 bases and J dropped 2 bases, with 16 bases sitting between them. Germline lookup yields CDR1 LNHNV and CDR2 YYDKDF (reference sequence). The CDR3 length is 16 residues. CDR3: CATSSLGAGGNQPQHF. The CDR3 DNA sequence: TGTGCCACCAGCTCTCTAGGGGCAGGGGGCAATCAGCCCCAGCATTTT. Complete variable domain (other parts from reference TRBV15 and TRBJ1-5): DAMVIQNPRYQVTQFGKPVTLSCSQTLNHNVMYWYQQKSSQAPKLLFHYYDKDFNNEADTPDNFQSRRPNTSFCFLDIRSPGLGDTAMYLCATSSLGAGGNQPQHFGDGTRLSIL.